This TCR beta chain originates from a study of blood T cell repertoires in COVID-19. The CDR3 contains 14 residues. In germline, CDR1 is KGHDR, CDR2 SFDVKD. V was cut by 3 bases and J by 1 base, with 9 bases left in between. Sequencing used immunoSEQ multiplex PCR; TCRdb keeps in-frame clones, though not all of them. The sample carries over 300,000 clones, 85% to 90% recorded once. This sequence originates from a man between 18 and 35 years old with active or convalescent COVID-19. The sample consisted of peripheral blood. This chain joins TRBV24-1 and TRBJ2-7; a possible D gene is TRBD2 (6 bases). In nucleotides, the CDR3 is TGTGCCACCAGTGATAGCGGGCGTTCCTACGAGCAGTACTTC. It yields the protein CATSDSGRSYEQYF.